Reported below is one T cell receptor beta chain. Its cognate antigen is unknown. This PCR relied on a set of 60 Vbeta primers and 13 Jbeta primers. Profiled with immunoSEQ multiplex PCR; TCRdb holds only in-frame clones, not every one. The sample includes 110,000 to 150,000 clones, about 78% of them seen just once. This CDR3 has 12 residues. Unmatched junction bases numbered 5, after V lost 5 bases and J lost 7 bases. Germline CDR1 and CDR2: MNHNY and SVGAGI (reference sequence). At the time of sampling, donors were nominally healthy, though unrecorded immune exposures were likely. This sample was included in a study of cytomegalovirus exposure and HLA in healthy donors. Study observations and caveats: The dataset shows that most TCR sequences were rare, while some public TCRs occurred in many donors.

V gene TRBV6-6 combines with J gene TRBJ2-7; 7 bases agree with TRBD2. The TCR originated in a male donor in good health and CMV-seronegative. Sequencing used PBMCs. The CDR3 protein is CASSRLAGEQYF. CDR3 in DNA: TGTGCCAGCAGTCGACTAGCTGGTGAGCAGTACTTC.